This TCR beta chain was recovered during a study of tumor and adjacent non-tumor tissue in lung cancer. RNA was extracted from bulk tissue without any cell sorting. Germline CDR1 MNHEY, CDR2 SVGEGT. The CDR3 spans 14 residues. As regards this clonotype: The final CDR3 position lacks the conserved phenylalanine or tryptophan, pointing to a likely read error.

The library came from three nested PCR rounds adapted from ARM-PCR protocols. TCRdb processed the multiplex PCR reads anew with MiXCR; each CDR3 protein has one entry. This table has about 70,000 distinct CDR3 sequences, around 78% appearing once. This chain joins TRBV6-2 or TRBV6-3 and TRBJ1-6; D unresolved. The sequenced sample consisted of lung tumor tissue. This sequence was found in a man in his fifties or sixties with non-small cell lung cancer. Written as DNA, the CDR3 is TGTGCCAGCTGGTCGGTTATAAGGAATTCACCTCTCCACCTT. Amino acids: CASWSVIRNSPLHL.